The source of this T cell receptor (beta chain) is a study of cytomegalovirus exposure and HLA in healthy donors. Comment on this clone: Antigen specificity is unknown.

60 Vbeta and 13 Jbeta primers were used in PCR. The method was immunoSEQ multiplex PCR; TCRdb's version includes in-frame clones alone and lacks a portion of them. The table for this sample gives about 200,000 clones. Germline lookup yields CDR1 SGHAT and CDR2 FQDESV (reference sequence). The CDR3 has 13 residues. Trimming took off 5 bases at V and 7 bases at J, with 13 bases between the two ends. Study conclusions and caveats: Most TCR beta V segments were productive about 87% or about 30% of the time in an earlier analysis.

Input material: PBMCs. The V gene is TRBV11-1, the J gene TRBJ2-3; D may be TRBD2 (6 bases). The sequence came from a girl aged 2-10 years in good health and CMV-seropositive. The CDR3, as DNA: TGTGCCAGCAGCATCGGGACTTCAAATACGCAGTATTTT. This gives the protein CASSIGTSNTQYF. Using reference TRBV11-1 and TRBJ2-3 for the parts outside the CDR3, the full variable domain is EAEVAQSPRYKITEKSQAVAFWCDPISGHATLYWYRQILGQGPELLVQFQDESVVDDSQLPKDRFSAERLKGVDSTLKIQPAELGDSAMYLCASSIGTSNTQYFGPGTRLTVL.